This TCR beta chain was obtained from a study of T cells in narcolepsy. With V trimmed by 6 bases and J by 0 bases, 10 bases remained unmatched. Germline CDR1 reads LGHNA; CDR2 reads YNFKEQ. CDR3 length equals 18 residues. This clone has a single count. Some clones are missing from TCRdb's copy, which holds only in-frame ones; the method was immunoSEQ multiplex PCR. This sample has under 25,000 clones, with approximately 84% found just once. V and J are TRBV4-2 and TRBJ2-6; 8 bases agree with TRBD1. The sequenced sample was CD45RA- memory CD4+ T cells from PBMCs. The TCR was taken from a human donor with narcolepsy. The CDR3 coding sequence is TGTGCCAGCAGTGAGTCGGACAGGGCCCCCTCTGGGGCCAACGTCCTGACTTTC. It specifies CASSESDRAPSGANVLTF.